One and the same sample provided the 10 T cell receptor beta chains below, sequenced in a study of blood T cells in healthy people across ages. PCR was performed a second time for roughly 6 to 12 cycles using a sample-barcoded 5' primer and a J-beta primer mix. TCRdb passed the 5' RACE reads through MiXCR, listing each CDR3 protein once. The sample contains around 1,700,000 distinct CDR3 sequences, 28% of which appear only once. Material: blood. The source of these receptors is a woman in her twenties or thirties in good health.

The chain joins TRBV5-1 to TRBJ2-7; 8 nucleotides line up with TRBD1. J was trimmed by 1 base and V by 4 bases; bases with no gene match: 7. Germline CDR1 is SGHRS and CDR2 is YFSETQ. This CDR3 region has 15 residues. As DNA, the CDR3 is TGCGCCAGCAGCGGCAACGACAGGGGATCCTACGAGCAGTACTTC. It translates to CASSGNDRGSYEQYF. The full variable domain, with the rest looked up from reference TRBV5-1 and TRBJ2-7, is KAGVTQTPRYLIKTRGQQVTLSCSPISGHRSVSWYQQTPGQGLQFLFEYFSETQRNKGNFPGRFSGRQFSNSRSEMNVSTLELGDSALYLCASSGNDRGSYEQYFGPGTRLTVT.

This chain joins TRBV20-1 and TRBJ2-3, with a possible D match to TRBD2 (5 bases). Germline CDR1 DFQATT, CDR2 SNEGSKA (reference sequence). V was trimmed by 0 bases and J by 2 bases, leaving 18 bases between them. The CDR3 is 17 residues long. In nucleotides, the CDR3 is TGCAGTGCTAGAGATTCAGGAGAGCGGTTCCTCACAGATACGCAGTATTTT. Protein: CSARDSGERFLTDTQYF.

J is TRBJ2-1 and V is TRBV28, with 13 bases lining up with TRBD2. CDR3 length equals 17 residues. From germline, CDR1 is MDHEN and CDR2 SYDVKM. Germline trimming cut 5 bases from V and 3 bases from J; bases unmatched to any gene: 7. The chain's CDR3 is CASSIGTSGVVYNEQFF. DNA of the CDR3: TGTGCCAGCAGTATAGGGACTAGCGGGGTGGTCTACAATGAGCAGTTCTTC.

This chain connects TRBV6-5 to TRBJ1-4; D possibly corresponds to TRBD1 (6 bases). The ends were cut back, 2 bases at V and 8 bases at J, with 24 bases in the middle. The CDR3 length is 18 residues. Germline loops: CDR1 MNHEY, CDR2 SVGAGI. The CDR3 loop is CASSYRGTLGALREKLFF. CDR3 sequence (DNA): TGTGCCAGCAGTTACCGAGGGACACTGGGGGCCCTTAGGGAAAAACTGTTTTTT.

A note on this clonotype: A much larger clonotype is one base distant, so this may be a read error. This sequence joins TRBV12-3 or TRBV12-4 and TRBJ2-5; D is uncertain. V was shortened by 2 bases and J by 7 bases, with 14 bases between the two germline ends. This CDR3 has 14 residues. The CDR3 nucleotides are TGTGCCAGCAGTTTAAGGCAGGTCAAGGGGACCCAGTACTTC. This codes for CASSLRQVKGTQYF.

This clonotype was seen repeatedly, ten times or more. The rearrangement joins TRBV7-2 to TRBJ2-3; D is unclear. This CDR3 region has 13 residues. Germline V lookup: CDR1 SGHTA, CDR2 FQGNSA. With 5 bases removed from V and 4 bases from J, the gap between germline ends came to 10 bases. For the CDR3, the DNA is TGTGCCAGCAGCGACCAGAAACCAGATACGCAGTATTTT. Translated: CASSDQKPDTQYF.

The genes are TRBV6-5 and TRBJ2-2; TRBD1 matches at 8 bases. Germline CDR1 reads MNHEY; CDR2 reads SVGAGI. V was clipped by 0 bases and J by 5 bases; unmatched bases: 11. CDR3 length: 18 residues. CDR3 in amino acids: CASSYSPLGTGRTGELFF. The CDR3 region has the DNA TGTGCCAGCAGTTACTCTCCCTTAGGGACAGGCCGGACCGGGGAGCTGTTTTTT.

The CDR3 coding sequence is TGTGCCAGTAAGACAGGGGGTTCCGGGGAGCTGTTTTTT. This gives the protein CASKTGGSGELFF. V gene TRBV6-2 or TRBV6-3 combines with J gene TRBJ2-2; TRBD1 agrees at 9 bases. The CDR3 consists of 13 residues. J was trimmed by 6 bases and V by 9 bases; bases with no gene match: 5. CDR1 is MNHEY, CDR2 SVGEGT, per germline.

The chain links TRBV19 to TRBJ1-4; 10 bases are shared with TRBD1. Per germline, CDR1 LNHDA and CDR2 SQIVND (reference sequence). The CDR3 spans 18 residues. Trimming cost V 8 bases and J 1 base; bases outside gene matches: 13. This chain's CDR3 is CASRTSRDRGRTNEKLFF. The CDR3 DNA sequence: TGTGCCAGTCGAACCTCACGGGACAGGGGACGAACTAATGAAAAACTGTTTTTT.

The rearrangement joins TRBV24-1 to TRBJ2-1, with TRBD2 matching 10 bases. With V trimmed by 7 bases and J by 9 bases, 17 bases remained unmatched. CDR3 length: 17 amino acids. CDR1 KGHDR and CDR2 SFDVKD come from the germline V gene. In nucleotides, the CDR3 is TGTGCCACCAGGGGAACTAGCGGGGCCCACGGGGGAGTTGAGCAGTTCTTC. Residues: CATRGTSGAHGGVEQFF.